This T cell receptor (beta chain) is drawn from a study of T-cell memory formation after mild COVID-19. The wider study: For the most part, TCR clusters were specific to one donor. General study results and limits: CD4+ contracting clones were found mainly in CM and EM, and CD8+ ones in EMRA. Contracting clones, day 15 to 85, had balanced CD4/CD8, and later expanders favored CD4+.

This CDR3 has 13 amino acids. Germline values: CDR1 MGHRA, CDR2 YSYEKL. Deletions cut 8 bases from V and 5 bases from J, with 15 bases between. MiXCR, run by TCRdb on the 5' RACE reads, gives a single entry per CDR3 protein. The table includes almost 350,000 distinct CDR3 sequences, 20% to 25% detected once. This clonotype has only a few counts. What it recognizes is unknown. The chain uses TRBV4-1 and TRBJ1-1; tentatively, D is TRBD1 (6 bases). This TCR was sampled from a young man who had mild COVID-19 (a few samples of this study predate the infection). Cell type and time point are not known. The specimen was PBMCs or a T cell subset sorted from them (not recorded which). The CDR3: CASLAGGATEAFF. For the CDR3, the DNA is TGCGCCAGCCTGGCGGGGGGCGCAACTGAAGCTTTCTTT.